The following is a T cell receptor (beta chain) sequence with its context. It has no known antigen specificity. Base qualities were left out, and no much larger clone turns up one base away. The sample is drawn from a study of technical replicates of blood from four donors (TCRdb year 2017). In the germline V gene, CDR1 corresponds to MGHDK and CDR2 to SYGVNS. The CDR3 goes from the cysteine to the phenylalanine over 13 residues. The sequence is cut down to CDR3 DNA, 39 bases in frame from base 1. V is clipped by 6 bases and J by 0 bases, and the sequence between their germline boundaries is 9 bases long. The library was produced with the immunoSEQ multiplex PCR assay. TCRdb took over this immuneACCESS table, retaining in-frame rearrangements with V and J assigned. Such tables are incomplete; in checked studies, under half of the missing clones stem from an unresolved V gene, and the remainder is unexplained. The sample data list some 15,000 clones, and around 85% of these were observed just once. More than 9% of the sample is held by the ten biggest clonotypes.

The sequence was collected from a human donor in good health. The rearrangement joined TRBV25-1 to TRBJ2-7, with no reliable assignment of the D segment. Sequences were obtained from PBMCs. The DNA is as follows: TGTGCCAGCAGCCAGCACTACTCCTACGAGCAGTACTTC. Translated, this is CASSQHYSYEQYF.